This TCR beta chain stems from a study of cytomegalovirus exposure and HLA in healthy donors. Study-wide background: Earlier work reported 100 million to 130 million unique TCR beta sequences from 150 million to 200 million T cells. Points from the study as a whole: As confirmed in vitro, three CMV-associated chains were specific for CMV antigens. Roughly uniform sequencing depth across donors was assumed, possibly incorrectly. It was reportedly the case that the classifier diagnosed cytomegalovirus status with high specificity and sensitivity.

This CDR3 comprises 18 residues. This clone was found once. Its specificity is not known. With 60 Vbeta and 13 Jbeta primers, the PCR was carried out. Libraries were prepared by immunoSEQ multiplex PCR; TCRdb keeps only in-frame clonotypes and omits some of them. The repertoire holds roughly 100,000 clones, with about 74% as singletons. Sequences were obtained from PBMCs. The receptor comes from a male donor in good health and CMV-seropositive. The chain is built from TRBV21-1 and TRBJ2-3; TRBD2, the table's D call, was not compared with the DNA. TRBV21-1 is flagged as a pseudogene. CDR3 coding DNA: TGTGCCAGCATAGGCAGGGTTCCCCTCGGGGAGGCCACAGATACGCAGTATTTT. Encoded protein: CASIGRVPLGEATDTQYF.